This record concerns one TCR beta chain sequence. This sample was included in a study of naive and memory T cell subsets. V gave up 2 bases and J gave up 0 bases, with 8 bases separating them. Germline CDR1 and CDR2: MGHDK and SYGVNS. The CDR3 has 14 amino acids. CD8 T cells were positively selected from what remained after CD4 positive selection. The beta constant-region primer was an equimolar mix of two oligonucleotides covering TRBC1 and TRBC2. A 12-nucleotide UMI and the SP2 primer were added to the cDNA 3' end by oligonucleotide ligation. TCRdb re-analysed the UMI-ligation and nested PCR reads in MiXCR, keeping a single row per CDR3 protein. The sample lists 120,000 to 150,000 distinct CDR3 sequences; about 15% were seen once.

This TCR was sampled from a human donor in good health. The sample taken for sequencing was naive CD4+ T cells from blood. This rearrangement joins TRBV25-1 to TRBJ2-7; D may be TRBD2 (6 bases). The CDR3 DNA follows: TGTGCCAGCAGTGAAGCGGGGTACTCCTACGAGCAGTACTTC. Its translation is CASSEAGYSYEQYF.